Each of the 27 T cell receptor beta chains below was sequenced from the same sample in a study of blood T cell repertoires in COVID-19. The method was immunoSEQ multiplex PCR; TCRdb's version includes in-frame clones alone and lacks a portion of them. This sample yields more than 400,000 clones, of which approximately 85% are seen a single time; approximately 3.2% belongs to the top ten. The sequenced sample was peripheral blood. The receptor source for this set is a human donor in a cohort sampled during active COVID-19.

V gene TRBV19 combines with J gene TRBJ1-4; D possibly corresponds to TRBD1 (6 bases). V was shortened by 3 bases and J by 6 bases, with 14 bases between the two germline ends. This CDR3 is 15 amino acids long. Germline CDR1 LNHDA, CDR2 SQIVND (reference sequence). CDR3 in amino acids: CASSMGGGADEKLFF. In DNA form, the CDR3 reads TGTGCCAGTAGTATGGGCGGGGGCGCAGATGAAAAACTGTTTTTT.

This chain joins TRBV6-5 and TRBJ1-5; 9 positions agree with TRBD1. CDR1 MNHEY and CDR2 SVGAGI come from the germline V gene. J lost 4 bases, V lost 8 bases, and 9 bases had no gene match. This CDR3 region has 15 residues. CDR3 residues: CASLKSDRGNQPQHF. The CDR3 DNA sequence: TGTGCCAGCCTTAAGTCGGACAGGGGAAATCAGCCCCAGCATTTT.

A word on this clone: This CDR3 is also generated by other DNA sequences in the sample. This chain's CDR3 is CASRSGSSYNEQFF. CDR3 in DNA: TGTGCCAGCAGGAGCGGGAGCTCCTACAATGAGCAGTTCTTC. V usage is TRBV14 and J usage is TRBJ2-1; 8 nucleotides match TRBD2. CDR1 and CDR2 (germline): SGHDN, FVKESK. This CDR3 region has 14 residues. Losses at the gene ends were 6 bases for V and 0 bases for J; bases not matched to a gene: 1.

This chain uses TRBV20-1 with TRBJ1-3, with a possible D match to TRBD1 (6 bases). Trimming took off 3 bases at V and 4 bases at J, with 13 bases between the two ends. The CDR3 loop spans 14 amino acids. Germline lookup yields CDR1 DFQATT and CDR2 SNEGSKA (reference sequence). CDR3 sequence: CSASGGGGGNTIYF. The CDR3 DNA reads TGCAGTGCTAGTGGGGGCGGGGGAGGAAACACCATATATTTT.

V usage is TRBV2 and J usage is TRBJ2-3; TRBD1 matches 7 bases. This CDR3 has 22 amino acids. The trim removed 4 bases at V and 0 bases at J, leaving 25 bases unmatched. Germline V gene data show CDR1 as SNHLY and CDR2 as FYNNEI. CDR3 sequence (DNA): TGTGCCAGCAGTGGCGACCTCATACCGGGACAGCAGTTGAAATCTAGCACAGATACGCAGTATTTT. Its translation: CASSGDLIPGQQLKSSTDTQYF.

CDR3 sequence (DNA): TGCGCCAGCAGGCCCCAGGGAGGGAACACTGAAGCTTTCTTT. It translates to CASRPQGGNTEAFF. The rearrangement joins TRBV5-1 to TRBJ1-1; maybe TRBD1 (5 bases). Trimming cost V 5 bases and J 1 base, with 12 bases left between them. This CDR3 has 14 residues. Germline V gene sequence: CDR1 SGHRS, CDR2 YFSETQ.

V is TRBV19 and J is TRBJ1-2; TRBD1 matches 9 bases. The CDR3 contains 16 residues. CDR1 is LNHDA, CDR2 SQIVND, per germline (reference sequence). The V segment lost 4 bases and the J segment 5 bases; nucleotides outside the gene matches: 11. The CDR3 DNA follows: TGTGCCAGTAGTACCACAGGGGGCGTTCCTTTTTATGGCTACACCTTC. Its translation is CASSTTGGVPFYGYTF. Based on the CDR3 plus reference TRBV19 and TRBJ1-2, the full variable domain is DGGITQSPKYLFRKEGQNVTLSCEQNLNHDAMYWYRQDPGQGLRLIYYSQIVNDFQKGDIAEGYSVSREKKESFPLTVTSAQKNPTAFYLCASSTTGGVPFYGYTFGSGTRLTVV.

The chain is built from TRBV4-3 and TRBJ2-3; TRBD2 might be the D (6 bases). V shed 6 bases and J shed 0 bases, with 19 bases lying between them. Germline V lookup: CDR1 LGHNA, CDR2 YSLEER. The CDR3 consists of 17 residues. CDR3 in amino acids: CASSTTGGKPSTDTQYF. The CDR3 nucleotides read TGCGCCAGCAGTACAACTGGAGGGAAGCCTAGCACAGATACGCAGTATTTT.

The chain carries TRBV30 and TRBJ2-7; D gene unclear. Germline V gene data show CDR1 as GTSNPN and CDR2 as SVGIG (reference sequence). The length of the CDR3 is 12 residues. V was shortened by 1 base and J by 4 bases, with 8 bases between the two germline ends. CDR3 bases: TGTGCCTGGAGTGCCTACAGATACGAGCAGTACTTC. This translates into CAWSAYRYEQYF.

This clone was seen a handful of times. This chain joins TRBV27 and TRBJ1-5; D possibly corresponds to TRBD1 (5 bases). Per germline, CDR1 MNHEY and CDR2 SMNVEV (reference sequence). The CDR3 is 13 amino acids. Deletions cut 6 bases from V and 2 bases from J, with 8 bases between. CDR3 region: CASSPRGNQPQHF. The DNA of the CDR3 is TGTGCCAGCAGCCCCAGGGGCAATCAGCCCCAGCATTTT.

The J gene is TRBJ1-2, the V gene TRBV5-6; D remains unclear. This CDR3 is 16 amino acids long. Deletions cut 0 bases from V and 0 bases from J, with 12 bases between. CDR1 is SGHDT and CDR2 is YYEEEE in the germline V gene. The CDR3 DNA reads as TGTGCCAGCAGCTTGGCCGAAGACATGACTAACTATGGCTACACCTTC. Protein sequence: CASSLAEDMTNYGYTF.

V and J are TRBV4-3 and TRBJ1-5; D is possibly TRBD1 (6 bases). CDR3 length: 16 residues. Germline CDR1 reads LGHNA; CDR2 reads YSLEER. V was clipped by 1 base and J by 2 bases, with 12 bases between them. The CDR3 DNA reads TGCGCCAGCAGCCAAGGCGCCAGGGGTGGCAATCAGCCCCAGCATTTT. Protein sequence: CASSQGARGGNQPQHF.

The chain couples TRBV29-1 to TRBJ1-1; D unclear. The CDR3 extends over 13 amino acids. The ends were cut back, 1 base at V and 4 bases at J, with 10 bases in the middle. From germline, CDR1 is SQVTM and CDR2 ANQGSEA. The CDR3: CSVEGRPGTEAFF. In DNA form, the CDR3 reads TGCAGCGTTGAAGGGCGCCCGGGCACTGAAGCTTTCTTT.

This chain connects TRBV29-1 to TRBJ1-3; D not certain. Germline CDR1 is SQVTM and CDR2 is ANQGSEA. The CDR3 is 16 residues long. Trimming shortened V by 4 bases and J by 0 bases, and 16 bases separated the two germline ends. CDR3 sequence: CSVVKPGGYSGNTIYF. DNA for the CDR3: TGCAGCGTTGTGAAGCCCGGAGGCTACTCTGGAAACACCATATATTTT.

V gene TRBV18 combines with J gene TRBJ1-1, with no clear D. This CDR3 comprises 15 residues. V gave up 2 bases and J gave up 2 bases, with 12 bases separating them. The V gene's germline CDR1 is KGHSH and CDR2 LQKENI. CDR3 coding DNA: TGTGCCAGCTCACCATCTCTAGGGAGTAACACTGAAGCTTTCTTT. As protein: CASSPSLGSNTEAFF.

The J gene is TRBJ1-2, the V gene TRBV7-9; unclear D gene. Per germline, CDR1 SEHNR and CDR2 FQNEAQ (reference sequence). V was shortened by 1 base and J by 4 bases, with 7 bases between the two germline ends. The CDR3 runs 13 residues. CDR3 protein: CASSLELGYGYTF. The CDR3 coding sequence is TGTGCCAGCAGCTTAGAGCTCGGCTATGGCTACACCTTC.

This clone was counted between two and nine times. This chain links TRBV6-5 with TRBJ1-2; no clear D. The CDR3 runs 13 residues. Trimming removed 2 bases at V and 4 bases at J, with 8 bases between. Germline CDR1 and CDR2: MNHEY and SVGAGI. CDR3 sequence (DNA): TGTGCCAGCAGTTACGAGCTAGCCTATGGCTACACCTTC. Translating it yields CASSYELAYGYTF.

For the CDR3, the DNA is TGTGCCAGCAGCCAAGCCAGTAAAGAAGCTTTCTTT. Translated: CASSQASKEAFF. The chain carries TRBV14 and TRBJ1-1; the D is unclear. This CDR3 spans 12 amino acids. The germline V and J ends were trimmed by 1 base and 8 bases, with 8 bases remaining between them. Germline values: CDR1 SGHDN, CDR2 FVKESK.

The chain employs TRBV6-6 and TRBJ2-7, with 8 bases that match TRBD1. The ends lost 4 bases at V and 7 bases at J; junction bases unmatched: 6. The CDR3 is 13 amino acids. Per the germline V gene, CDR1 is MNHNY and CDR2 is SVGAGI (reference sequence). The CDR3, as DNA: TGTGCCAGCAGTTTGGGACAGGAGAGGGAGCAGTACTTC. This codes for CASSLGQEREQYF.

CDR3 residues: CASSQLAGVGNEQFF. The CDR3 DNA follows: TGTGCCAGCAGTCAACTAGCGGGAGTGGGGAATGAGCAGTTCTTC. The chain uses TRBV6-5 and TRBJ2-1; 11 nucleotides align to TRBD2. Germline CDR1 MNHEY, CDR2 SVGAGI. The CDR3 contains 15 residues. V trimming: 5 bases; J trimming: 7 bases; junction bases outside the gene matches: 7.

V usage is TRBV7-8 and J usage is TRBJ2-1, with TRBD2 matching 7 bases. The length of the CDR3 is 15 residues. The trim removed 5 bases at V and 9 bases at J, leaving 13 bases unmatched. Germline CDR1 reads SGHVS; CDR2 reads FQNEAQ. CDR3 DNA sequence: TGTGCCAGCAGCCGAGCTAGCGGAGACGGTAGTGAGCAGTTCTTC. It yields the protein CASSRASGDGSEQFF.

Written as DNA, the CDR3 is TGTGCCAGTAGGGTGACTGGCTACAATGAGCAGTTCTTC. It is translated as CASRVTGYNEQFF. The chain has TRBV19 and TRBJ2-1; D call uncertain. Trimming left V 6 bases short and J 3 bases short, with 9 bases between. The CDR3 consists of 13 residues. CDR1 is LNHDA, CDR2 SQIVND, per germline (reference sequence). Looking up the rest from reference TRBV19 and TRBJ2-1 gives the full variable domain: DGGITQSPKYLFRKEGQNVTLSCEQNLNHDAMYWYRQDPGQGLRLIYYSQIVNDFQKGDIAEGYSVSREKKESFPLTVTSAQKNPTAFYLCASRVTGYNEQFFGPGTRLTVL.

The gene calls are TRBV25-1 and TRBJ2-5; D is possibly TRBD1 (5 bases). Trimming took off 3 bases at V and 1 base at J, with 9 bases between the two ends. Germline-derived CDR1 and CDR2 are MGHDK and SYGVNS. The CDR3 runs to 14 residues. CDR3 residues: CASSDRVAQETQYF. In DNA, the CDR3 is TGTGCCAGCAGTGACAGGGTGGCCCAAGAGACCCAGTACTTC.

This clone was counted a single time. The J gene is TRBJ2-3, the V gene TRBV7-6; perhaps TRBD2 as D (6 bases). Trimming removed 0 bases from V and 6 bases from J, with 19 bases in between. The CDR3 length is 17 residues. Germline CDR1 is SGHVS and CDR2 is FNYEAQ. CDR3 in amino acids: CASSLALGTRGGDTQYF. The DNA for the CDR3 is TGTGCCAGCAGCTTAGCCCTCGGGACTCGTGGTGGGGATACGCAGTATTTT.

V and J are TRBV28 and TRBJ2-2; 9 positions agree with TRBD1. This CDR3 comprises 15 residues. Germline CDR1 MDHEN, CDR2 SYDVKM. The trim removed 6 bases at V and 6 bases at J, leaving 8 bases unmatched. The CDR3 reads CASRAQGAFAGELFF. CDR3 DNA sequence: TGTGCCAGCAGGGCACAGGGGGCGTTCGCCGGGGAGCTGTTTTTT.

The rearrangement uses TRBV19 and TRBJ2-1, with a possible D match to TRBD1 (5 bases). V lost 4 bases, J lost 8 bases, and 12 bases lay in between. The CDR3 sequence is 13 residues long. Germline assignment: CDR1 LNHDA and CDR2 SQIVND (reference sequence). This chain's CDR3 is CASSNSGSDEQFF. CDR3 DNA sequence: TGTGCCAGTAGTAATTCAGGGTCGGATGAGCAGTTCTTC. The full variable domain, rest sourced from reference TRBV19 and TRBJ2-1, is DGGITQSPKYLFRKEGQNVTLSCEQNLNHDAMYWYRQDPGQGLRLIYYSQIVNDFQKGDIAEGYSVSREKKESFPLTVTSAQKNPTAFYLCASSNSGSDEQFFGPGTRLTVL.

The CDR3 sequence: CATSGRDFNTEAFF. In nucleotides, the CDR3 is TGTGCCACCAGCGGCCGGGACTTCAACACTGAAGCTTTCTTT. The chain has TRBV15 and TRBJ1-1; tentatively, D is TRBD1 (5 bases). CDR1 and CDR2 (germline): LNHNV, YYDKDF (reference sequence). CDR3 length: 14 residues. The V gene lost 5 bases and the J gene lost 2 bases, with 12 bases spanning the gap.